This T cell receptor beta chain comes out of a study of blood T cell repertoires in COVID-19 (dated by TCRdb to the early 2020s). For the study in its entirety: The collaborator samples originated in the United States, Italy and Spain and spanned the acute and convalescent phases of COVID-19. The material from the prospective study consisted of cDNA or gDNA derived from T cells, B-cell-depleted T cells, or PBMCs. Deeply sampled blood TCRbeta repertoires from subjects exposed to, actively infected with, or recovered from COVID-19 were included in the dataset. A freely available public database, intended as a resource for researchers studying the immune response to SARS-CoV-2, is where the repertoires were released. The samples were drawn from the first 160 participants of the ongoing ImmuneRACE study and from 1,200 or so subjects provided by 6 global collaborators. Nearly every sample came with metadata listing a de-identified subject ID, COVID-19 status, age in years and sex. HLA class I and class II types, where available, came from metadata supplied by the sample provider rather than from assay-based typing.

With respect to this clone: Its antigen specificity is not known. Base qualities are not recorded, but no much larger clone differs from it by a single base.

Each collaborating institution followed its own protocols to collect whole blood in K2EDTA tubes. For TCRbeta analysis, collaborators shipped samples in one of three forms: frozen whole blood, isolated PBMCs, or DNA extracted from either of those sample types. There are 19 amino acids in the CDR3, from cysteine to phenylalanine inclusive. The kept DNA is CDR3 alone, 57 bases in frame from the first base. CDR1 and CDR2, per the germline V gene, are SGHVS and FQNEAQ. Trimming takes 5 bases from V and 1 base from J, and the germline ends sit 24 bases apart. The study at large found these results: The amount of clinical and demographic metadata varied by source and participant and was provided uncurated.

TCRbeta CDR3 regions were amplified from genomic DNA by means of the immunoSEQ Assay, a bias-controlled multiplex PCR. In the source study's methods: Within the assay, amplification of reference gene primers was used to estimate how many nucleated cells each sample contained. To quantify the absolute abundance of each unique TCRbeta CDR3 rearrangement, sequence reads were collapsed and filtered. Productive Simpson clonality was computed per sample as the square root of Simpson's diversity index over productive rearrangements. The table comes from immuneACCESS by way of TCRdb, which keeps in-frame sequences with V and J called. Part of the clones is missing from these tables; in studies checked, under half for an unresolved V gene and the rest for unknown reasons. Clonal size and the V and J genes are those of that table, whereas D and trimming came from the DNA. The sample table records fewer than 150,000 clones; approximately 84% of these occur just once. The ten largest clones capture about 13% of the sample.

The V and J genes are TRBV7-8 and TRBJ1-5; TRBD1 might be the D gene, on 5 matching bases. The sequence derives from a human donor in a cohort sampled during active COVID-19. The sequenced material came from peripheral blood. The CDR3 region reads CASSTGGLEWLRSNQPQHF. Here is the DNA: TGTGCCAGCAGCACTGGGGGACTGGAGTGGTTGAGAAGCAATCAGCCCCAGCATTTT. Extended through the reference TRBV7-8 and TRBJ1-5 proteins, this CDR3 yields the full variable domain: GAGVSQSPRYKVAKRGQDVALRCDPISGHVSLFWYQQALGQGPEFLTYFQNEAQLDKSGLPSDRFFAERPEGSVSTLKIQRTQQEDSAVYLCASSTGGLEWLRSNQPQHFGDGTRLSIL.